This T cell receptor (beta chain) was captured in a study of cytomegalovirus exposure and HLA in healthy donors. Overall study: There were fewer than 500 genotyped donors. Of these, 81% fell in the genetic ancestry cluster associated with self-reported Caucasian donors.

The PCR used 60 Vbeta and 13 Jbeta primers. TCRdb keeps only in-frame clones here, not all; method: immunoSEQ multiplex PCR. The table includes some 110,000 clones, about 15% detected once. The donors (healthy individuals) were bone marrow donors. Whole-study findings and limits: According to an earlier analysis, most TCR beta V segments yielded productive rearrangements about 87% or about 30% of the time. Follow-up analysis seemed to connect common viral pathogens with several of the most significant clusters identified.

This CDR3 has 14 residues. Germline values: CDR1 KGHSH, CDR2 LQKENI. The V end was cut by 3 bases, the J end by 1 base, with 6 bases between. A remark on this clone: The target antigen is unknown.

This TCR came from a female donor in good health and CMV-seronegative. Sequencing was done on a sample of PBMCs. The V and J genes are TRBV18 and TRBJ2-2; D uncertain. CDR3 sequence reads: CASSPARNTGELFF. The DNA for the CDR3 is TGTGCCAGCTCACCGGCCAGGAACACCGGGGAGCTGTTTTTT.